Below, one TCR beta chain is given with its context. Its antigen is not identified. Whenever a sample was processed, at least 7 million PBMCs were isolated. This record belongs to a study of blood T cells in healthy people across ages. Overall study findings and caveats: In long-lived donors, naive CD4+ cell counts and diversity exceeded those of aged donors.

The V segment lost 3 bases and the J segment 7 bases; nucleotides outside the gene matches: 15. Germline V gene sequence: CDR1 DFQATT, CDR2 SNEGSKA (reference sequence). The CDR3 contains 17 residues. Primed by a sample-barcoded 5' primer and a J-beta primer mix, a second PCR proceeded for 7 to 11 cycles. Every single cDNA molecule received a tag from a template-switch adaptor with 12 random nucleotides. TCRdb re-called the 5' RACE reads with MiXCR, one entry per CDR3 protein. The sample records 1.5 million to 2 million distinct CDR3 sequences, about 50% being singletons. The sequence came from a woman aged 40-49 years in good health. The J gene is TRBJ1-6, the V gene TRBV20-1, with 7 bases that match TRBD1. The material sequenced was blood. The DNA of the CDR3 is TGCAGTGCTAGTGCAGGGGGACCCATACGCCCAAATTCACCCCTCCACTTT. This translates into CSASAGGPIRPNSPLHF.